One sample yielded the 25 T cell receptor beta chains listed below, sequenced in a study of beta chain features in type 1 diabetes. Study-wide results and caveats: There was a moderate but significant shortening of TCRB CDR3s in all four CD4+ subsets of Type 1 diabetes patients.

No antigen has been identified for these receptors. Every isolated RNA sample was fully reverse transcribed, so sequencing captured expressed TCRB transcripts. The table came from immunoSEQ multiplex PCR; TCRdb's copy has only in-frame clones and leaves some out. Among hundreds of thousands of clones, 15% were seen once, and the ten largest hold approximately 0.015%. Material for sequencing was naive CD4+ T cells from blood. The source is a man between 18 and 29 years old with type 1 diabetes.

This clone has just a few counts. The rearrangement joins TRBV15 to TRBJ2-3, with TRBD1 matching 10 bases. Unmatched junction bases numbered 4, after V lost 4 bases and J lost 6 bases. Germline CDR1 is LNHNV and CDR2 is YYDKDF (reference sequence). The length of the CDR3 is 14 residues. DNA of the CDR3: TGTGCCACCAGCAAGGACAGGGGGGTTGATACGCAGTATTTT. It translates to CATSKDRGVDTQYF.

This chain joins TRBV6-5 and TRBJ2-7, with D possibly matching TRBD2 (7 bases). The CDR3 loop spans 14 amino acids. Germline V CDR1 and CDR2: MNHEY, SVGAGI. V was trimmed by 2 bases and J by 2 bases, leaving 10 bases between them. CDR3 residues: CASSYGGGAYEQYF. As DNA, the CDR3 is TGTGCCAGCAGTTACGGAGGGGGGGCCTACGAGCAGTACTTC.

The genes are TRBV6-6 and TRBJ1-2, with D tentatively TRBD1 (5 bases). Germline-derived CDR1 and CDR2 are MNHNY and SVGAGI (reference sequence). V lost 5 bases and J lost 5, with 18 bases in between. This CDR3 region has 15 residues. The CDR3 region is CASSGPLGVRYGYTF. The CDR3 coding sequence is TGTGCCAGCAGTGGCCCGTTAGGGGTCCGGTATGGCTACACCTTC.

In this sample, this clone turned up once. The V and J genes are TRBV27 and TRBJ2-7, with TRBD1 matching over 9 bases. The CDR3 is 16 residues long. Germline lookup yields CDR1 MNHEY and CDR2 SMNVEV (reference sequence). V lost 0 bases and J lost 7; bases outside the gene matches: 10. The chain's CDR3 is CASSLSGGTGRQEQYF. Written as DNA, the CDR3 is TGTGCCAGCAGTTTATCTGGCGGGACAGGGAGACAAGAGCAGTACTTC.

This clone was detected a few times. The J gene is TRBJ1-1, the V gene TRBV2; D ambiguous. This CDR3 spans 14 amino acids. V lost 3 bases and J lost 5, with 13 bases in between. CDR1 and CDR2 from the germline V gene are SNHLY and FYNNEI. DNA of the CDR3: TGTGCCAGCAGTGATCTGGGGAGGGAGACTGAAGCTTTCTTT. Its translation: CASSDLGRETEAFF.

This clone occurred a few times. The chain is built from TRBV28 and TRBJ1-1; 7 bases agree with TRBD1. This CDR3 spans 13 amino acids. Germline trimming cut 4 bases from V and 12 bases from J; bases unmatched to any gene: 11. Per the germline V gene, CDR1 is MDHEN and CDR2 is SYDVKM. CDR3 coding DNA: TGTGCCAGCAGTTGGGAGAGGGGGCGGGTGACTTTCTTT. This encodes CASSWERGRVTFF.

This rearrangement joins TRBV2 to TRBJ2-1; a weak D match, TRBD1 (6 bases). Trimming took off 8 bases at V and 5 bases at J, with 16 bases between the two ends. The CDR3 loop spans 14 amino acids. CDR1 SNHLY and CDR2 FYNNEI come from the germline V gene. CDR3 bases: TGTGCCAGCGGAGAGTTGACAGGCGACAATGAGCAGTTCTTC. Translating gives CASGELTGDNEQFF.

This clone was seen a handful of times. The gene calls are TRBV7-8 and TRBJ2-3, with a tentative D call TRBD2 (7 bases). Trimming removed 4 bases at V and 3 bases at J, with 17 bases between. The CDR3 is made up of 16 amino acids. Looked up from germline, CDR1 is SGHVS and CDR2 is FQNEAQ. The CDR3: CASSSKRGGRTDTQYF. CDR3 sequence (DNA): TGTGCCAGCAGCTCTAAGAGGGGGGGTCGGACAGATACGCAGTATTTT.

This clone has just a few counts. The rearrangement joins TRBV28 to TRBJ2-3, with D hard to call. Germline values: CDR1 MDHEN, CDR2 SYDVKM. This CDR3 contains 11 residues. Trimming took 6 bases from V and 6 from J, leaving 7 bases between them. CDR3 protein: CASSSPDTQYF. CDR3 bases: TGTGCCAGCAGCTCCCCGGATACGCAGTATTTT.

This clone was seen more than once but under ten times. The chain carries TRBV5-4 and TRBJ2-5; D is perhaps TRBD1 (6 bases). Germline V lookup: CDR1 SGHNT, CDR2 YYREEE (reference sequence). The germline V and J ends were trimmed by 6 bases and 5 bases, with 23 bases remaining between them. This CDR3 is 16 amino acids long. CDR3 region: CASTRNGQNLRETQYF. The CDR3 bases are TGTGCCAGCACCCGTAACGGACAGAACCTGAGGGAGACCCAGTACTTC.

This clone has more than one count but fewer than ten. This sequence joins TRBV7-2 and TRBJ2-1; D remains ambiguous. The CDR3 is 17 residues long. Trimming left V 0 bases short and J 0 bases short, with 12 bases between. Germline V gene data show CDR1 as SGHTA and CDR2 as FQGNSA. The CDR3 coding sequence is TGTGCCAGCAGCTTAGCCGCGGTACTCAGCTCCTACAATGAGCAGTTCTTC. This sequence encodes CASSLAAVLSSYNEQFF. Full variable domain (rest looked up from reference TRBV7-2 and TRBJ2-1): GAGVSQSPSNKVTEKGKDVELRCDPISGHTALYWYRQSLGQGLEFLIYFQGNSAPDKSGLPSDRFSAERTGGSVSTLTIQRTQQEDSAVYLCASSLAAVLSSYNEQFFGPGTRLTVL.

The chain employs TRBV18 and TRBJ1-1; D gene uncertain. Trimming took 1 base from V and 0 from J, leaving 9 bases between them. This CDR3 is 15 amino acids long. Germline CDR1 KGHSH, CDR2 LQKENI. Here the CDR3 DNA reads TGTGCCAGCTCACCACTGTTTACGGTGAACACTGAAGCTTTCTTT. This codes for CASSPLFTVNTEAFF. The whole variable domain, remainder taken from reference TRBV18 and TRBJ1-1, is NAGVMQNPRHLVRRRGQEARLRCSPMKGHSHVYWYRQLPEEGLKFMVYLQKENIIDESGMPKERFSAEFPKEGPSILRIQQVVRGDSAAYFCASSPLFTVNTEAFFGQGTRLTVV.

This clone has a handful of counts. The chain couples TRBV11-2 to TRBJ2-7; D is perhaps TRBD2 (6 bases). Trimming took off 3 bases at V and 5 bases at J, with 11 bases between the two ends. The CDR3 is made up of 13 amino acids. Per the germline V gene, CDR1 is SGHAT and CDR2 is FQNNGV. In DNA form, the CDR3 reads TGTGCCAGCAGCTTCGGTGGAGGGAACGAGCAGTACTTC. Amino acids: CASSFGGGNEQYF.

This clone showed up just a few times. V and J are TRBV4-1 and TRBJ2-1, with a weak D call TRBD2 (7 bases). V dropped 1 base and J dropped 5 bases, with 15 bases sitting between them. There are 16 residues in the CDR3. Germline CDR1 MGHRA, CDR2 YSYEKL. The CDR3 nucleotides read TGCGCCAGCAGCCAAGTAACCGGGGGGCGGGACAATGAGCAGTTCTTC. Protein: CASSQVTGGRDNEQFF.

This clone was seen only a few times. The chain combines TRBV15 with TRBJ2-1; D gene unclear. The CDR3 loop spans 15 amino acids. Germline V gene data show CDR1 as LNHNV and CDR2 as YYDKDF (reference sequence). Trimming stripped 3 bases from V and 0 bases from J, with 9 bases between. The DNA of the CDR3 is TGTGCCACCAGCAGGCACAGAGACTCCTACAATGAGCAGTTCTTC. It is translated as CATSRHRDSYNEQFF. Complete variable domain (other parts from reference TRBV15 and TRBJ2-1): DAMVIQNPRYQVTQFGKPVTLSCSQTLNHNVMYWYQQKSSQAPKLLFHYYDKDFNNEADTPDNFQSRRPNTSFCFLDIRSPGLGDTAMYLCATSRHRDSYNEQFFGPGTRLTVL.

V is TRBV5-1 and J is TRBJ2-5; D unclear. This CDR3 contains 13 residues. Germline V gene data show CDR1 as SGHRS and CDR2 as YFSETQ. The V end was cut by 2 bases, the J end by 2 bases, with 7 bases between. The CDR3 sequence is CASSLTAQETQYF. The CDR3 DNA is TGCGCCAGCAGCTTAACAGCACAAGAGACCCAGTACTTC. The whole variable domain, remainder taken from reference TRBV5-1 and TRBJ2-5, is KAGVTQTPRYLIKTRGQQVTLSCSPISGHRSVSWYQQTPGQGLQFLFEYFSETQRNKGNFPGRFSGRQFSNSRSEMNVSTLELGDSALYLCASSLTAQETQYFGPGTRLLVL.

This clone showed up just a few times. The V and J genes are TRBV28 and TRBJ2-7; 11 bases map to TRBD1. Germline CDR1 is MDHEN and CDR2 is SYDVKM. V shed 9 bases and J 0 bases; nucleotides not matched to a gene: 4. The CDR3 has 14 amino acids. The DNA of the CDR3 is TGTGCCAGTAGTGGGACAGGGGGCTCCTACGAGCAGTACTTC. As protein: CASSGTGGSYEQYF.

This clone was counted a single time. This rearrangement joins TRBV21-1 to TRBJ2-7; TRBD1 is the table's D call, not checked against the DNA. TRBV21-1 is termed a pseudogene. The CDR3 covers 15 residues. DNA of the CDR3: TGTGCCAGCAGCAAAGAGGGACAGCGGGCAGGGGAGCAGTACTTC. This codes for CASSKEGQRAGEQYF.

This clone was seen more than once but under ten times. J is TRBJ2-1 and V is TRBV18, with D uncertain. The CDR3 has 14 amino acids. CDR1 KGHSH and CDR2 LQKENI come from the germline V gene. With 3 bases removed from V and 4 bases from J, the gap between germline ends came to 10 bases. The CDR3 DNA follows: TGTGCCAGCTCACCCGTTGGCGGATACAATGAGCAGTTCTTC. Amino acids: CASSPVGGYNEQFF.

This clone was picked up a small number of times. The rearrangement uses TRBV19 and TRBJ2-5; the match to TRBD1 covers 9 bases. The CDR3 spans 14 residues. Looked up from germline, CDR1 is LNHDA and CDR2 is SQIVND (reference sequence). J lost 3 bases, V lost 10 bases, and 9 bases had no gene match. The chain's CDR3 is CATCFTGGEETQYF. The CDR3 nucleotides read TGTGCCACTTGCTTTACAGGGGGCGAAGAGACCCAGTACTTC. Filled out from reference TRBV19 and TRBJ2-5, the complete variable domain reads DGGITQSPKYLFRKEGQNVTLSCEQNLNHDAMYWYRQDPGQGLRLIYYSQIVNDFQKGDIAEGYSVSREKKESFPLTVTSAQKNPTAFYLCATCFTGGEETQYFGPGTRLLVL.

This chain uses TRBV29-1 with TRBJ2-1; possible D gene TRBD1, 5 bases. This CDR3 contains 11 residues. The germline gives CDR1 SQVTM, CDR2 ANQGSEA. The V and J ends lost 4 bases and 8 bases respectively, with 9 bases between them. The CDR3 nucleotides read TGCAGCGTTGTCAGGGCGGATGAGCAGTTCTTC. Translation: CSVVRADEQFF.

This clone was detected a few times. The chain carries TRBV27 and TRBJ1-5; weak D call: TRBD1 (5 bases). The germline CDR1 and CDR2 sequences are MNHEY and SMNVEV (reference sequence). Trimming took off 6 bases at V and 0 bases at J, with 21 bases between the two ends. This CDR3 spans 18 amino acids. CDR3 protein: CASRTSGISSYSNQPQHF. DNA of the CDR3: TGTGCCAGCAGGACCTCAGGGATCTCCTCGTATAGCAATCAGCCCCAGCATTTT.

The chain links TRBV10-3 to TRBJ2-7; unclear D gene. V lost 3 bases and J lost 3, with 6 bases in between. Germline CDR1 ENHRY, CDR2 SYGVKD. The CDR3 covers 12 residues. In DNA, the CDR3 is TGTGCCATCAGTGAATCCGGCTACGAGCAGTACTTC. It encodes CAISESGYEQYF.

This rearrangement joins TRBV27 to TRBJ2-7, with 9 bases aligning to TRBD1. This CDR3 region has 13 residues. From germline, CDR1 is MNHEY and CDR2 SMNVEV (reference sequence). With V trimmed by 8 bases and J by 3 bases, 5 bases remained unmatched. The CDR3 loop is CASGKDRGYEQYF. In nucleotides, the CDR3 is TGTGCCAGCGGCAAGGACAGGGGCTACGAGCAGTACTTC.

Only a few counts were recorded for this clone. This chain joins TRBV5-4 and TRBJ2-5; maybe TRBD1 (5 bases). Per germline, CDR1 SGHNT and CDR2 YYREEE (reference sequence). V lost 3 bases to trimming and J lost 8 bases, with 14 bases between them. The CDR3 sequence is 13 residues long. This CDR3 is CASSSEEWGTQYF. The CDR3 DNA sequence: TGTGCCAGCAGCTCAGAAGAATGGGGCACCCAGTACTTC.